Shown below are 7 T cell receptor beta chains from a single sample sequenced in a study of control samples from healthy donors and cancer patients (dated by TCRdb to the early 2020s). Receptors were amplified or captured by the immunoSEQ multiplex PCR assay. In TCRdb, the immuneACCESS table is reduced to in-frame sequences with V and J assigned. These tables do not hold every clone; where another copy was compared, an unresolved V gene accounts for under half, and the others remain unexplained. Within this sample are about 82,000 clones, with 90% to 95% of them counted one time only. Of the sample, around 4.7% is held by the ten largest clones. Sequenced material: blood. These receptors were collected from a woman aged 18-30 years in good health.

In its sample, this clone was seen once. The V gene is TRBV7-8, the J gene TRBJ2-7, with 9 bases identical to TRBD2. J was trimmed by 2 bases and V by 3 bases; bases with no gene match: 11. The CDR3 extends over 17 amino acids. CDR1 is SGHVS and CDR2 is FQNEAQ in the germline V gene. The CDR3 nucleotides are TGTGCCAGCAGCTTGACGGCTATAGCGGGAGTGGCCTACGAGCAGTACTTC. This gives the protein CASSLTAIAGVAYEQYF.

This clone was counted a single time. J is TRBJ2-5 and V is TRBV18, with D possibly matching TRBD1 (5 bases). The CDR3 extends over 14 amino acids. Trimming removed 3 bases at V and 2 bases at J, with 10 bases between. CDR1 is KGHSH and CDR2 is LQKENI in the germline V gene. This CDR3 is CASSPSSGQETQYF. CDR3 bases: TGTGCCAGCTCACCTAGCTCAGGGCAAGAGACCCAGTACTTC.

This chain joins TRBV19 and TRBJ1-1; D unresolved. The CDR3 loop spans 16 amino acids. Per the germline V gene, CDR1 is LNHDA and CDR2 is SQIVND (reference sequence). V was clipped by 4 bases and J by 5 bases, with 20 bases between them. The CDR3 region is CASSSDRAKKRTEAFF. CDR3 nucleotide sequence: TGTGCCAGTAGTAGCGACCGGGCCAAGAAGAGGACTGAAGCTTTCTTT. The whole variable domain, remainder taken from reference TRBV19 and TRBJ1-1, is DGGITQSPKYLFRKEGQNVTLSCEQNLNHDAMYWYRQDPGQGLRLIYYSQIVNDFQKGDIAEGYSVSREKKESFPLTVTSAQKNPTAFYLCASSSDRAKKRTEAFFGQGTRLTVV.

The CDR3 reads CASSEAAGVPDTQYF. CDR3 DNA sequence: TGTGCCAGCAGTGAAGCGGCAGGGGTCCCGGATACGCAGTATTTT. The rearrangement joins TRBV6-1 to TRBJ2-3, with D tentatively TRBD1 (6 bases). The CDR3 totals 15 residues. The germline V gene encodes CDR1 MNHNS and CDR2 SASEGT. The V gene lost 0 bases and the J gene lost 6 bases, with 13 bases spanning the gap.

This rearrangement joins TRBV11-2 to TRBJ1-6; D is undetermined. The CDR3 contains 16 residues. Germline V CDR1 and CDR2: SGHAT, FQNNGV. The germline V and J ends were trimmed by 6 bases and 6 bases, with 18 bases remaining between them. CDR3 residues: CASRQFVPVLNSPLHF. DNA for the CDR3: TGTGCCAGCAGGCAATTCGTTCCAGTGCTTAATTCACCCCTCCACTTT.

The chain couples TRBV7-9 to TRBJ2-6; D call uncertain. The CDR3 has 15 amino acids. The V gene's germline CDR1 is SEHNR and CDR2 FQNEAQ (reference sequence). V shed 0 bases and J shed 1 base, with 4 bases lying between them. DNA of the CDR3: TGTGCCAGCAGCTTAGCAGAATCTGGGGCCAACGTCCTGACTTTC. Protein product: CASSLAESGANVLTF.

V usage is TRBV18 and J usage is TRBJ2-5, with 7 bases that match TRBD2. The CDR3 runs to 13 residues. Trimming at V came to 4 bases and at J to 4 bases, leaving 3 bases not matched to a gene. Germline V lookup: CDR1 KGHSH, CDR2 LQKENI. The CDR3 DNA reads TGTGCCAGCTCACGGGGGGGGACAGAGACCCAGTACTTC. Encoded protein: CASSRGGTETQYF. Using reference TRBV18 and TRBJ2-5 for the parts outside the CDR3, the full variable domain is NAGVMQNPRHLVRRRGQEARLRCSPMKGHSHVYWYRQLPEEGLKFMVYLQKENIIDESGMPKERFSAEFPKEGPSILRIQQVVRGDSAAYFCASSRGGTETQYFGPGTRLLVL.